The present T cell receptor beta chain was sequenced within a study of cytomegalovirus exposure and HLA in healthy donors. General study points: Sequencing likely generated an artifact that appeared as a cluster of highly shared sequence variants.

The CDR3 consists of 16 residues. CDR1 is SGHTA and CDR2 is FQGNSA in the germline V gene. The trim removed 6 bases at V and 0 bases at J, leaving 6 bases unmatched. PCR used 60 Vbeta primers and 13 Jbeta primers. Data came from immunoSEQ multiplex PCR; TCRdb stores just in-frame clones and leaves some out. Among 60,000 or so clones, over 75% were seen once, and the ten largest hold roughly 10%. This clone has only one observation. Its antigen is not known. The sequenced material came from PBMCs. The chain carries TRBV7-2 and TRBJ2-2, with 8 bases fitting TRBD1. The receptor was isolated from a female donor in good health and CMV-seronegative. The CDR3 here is CASRPPGGTNTGELFF. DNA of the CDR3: TGTGCCAGCAGGCCTCCAGGGGGCACGAACACCGGGGAGCTGTTTTTT.